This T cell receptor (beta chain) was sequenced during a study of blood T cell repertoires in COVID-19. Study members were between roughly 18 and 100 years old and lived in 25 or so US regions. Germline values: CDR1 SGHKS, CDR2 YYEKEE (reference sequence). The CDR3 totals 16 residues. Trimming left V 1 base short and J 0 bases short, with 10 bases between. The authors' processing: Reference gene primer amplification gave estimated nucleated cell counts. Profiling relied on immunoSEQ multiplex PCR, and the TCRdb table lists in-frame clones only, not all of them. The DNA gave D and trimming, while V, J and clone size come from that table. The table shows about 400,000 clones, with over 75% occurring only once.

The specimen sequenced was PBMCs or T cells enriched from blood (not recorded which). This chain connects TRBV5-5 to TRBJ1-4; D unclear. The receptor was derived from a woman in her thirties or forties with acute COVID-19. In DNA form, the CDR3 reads TGTGCCAGCAGCTTGCGGGAGATTGCAACTAATGAAAAACTGTTTTTT. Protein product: CASSLREIATNEKLFF.